This T cell receptor (beta chain) emerged from a study of identical twins. This CDR3 region has 15 residues. Germline-derived CDR1 and CDR2 are SGHDT and YYEEEE. V was pared by 4 bases and J by 6 bases, with 16 bases between. TCRdb ran MiXCR on the 5' RACE reads and lists one entry per CDR3 protein. The sample lists 500,000 to 550,000 distinct CDR3 sequences; 20% to 25% were seen once. These data were likewise used in another study, on T cells expressing NK-cell markers.

This chain connects TRBV5-6 to TRBJ2-2, with a possible D match to TRBD2 (6 bases). This receptor was identified in a young woman in good health. The sample consisted of CD4+ T cells sorted from blood. CDR3 DNA sequence: TGTGCCAGCAGCCCTGGGAGGAGGCGGTCCGGGGAGCTGTTTTTT. Its translation: CASSPGRRRSGELFF.